One sample yielded the 5 T cell receptor beta chains listed below, sequenced in a study of cytomegalovirus exposure and HLA in healthy donors. PCR involved 60 Vbeta and 13 Jbeta primers. Assay used: immunoSEQ multiplex PCR; TCRdb lists only in-frame clones, some missing. The sample has roughly 100,000 clones; nearly 80% are singletons. The sample comprised PBMCs. These receptors were collected from a woman aged 40 to 55 in good health and CMV-seronegative.

This rearrangement joins TRBV11-3 to TRBJ2-7; D perhaps matches TRBD2 (5 bases). The CDR3 loop spans 13 amino acids. V gave up 1 base and J gave up 3 bases, with 7 bases separating them. Germline lookup yields CDR1 SGHNT and CDR2 YENEEA. DNA of the CDR3: TGTGCCAGCAGCTTAGGACGGGACTACGAGCAGTACTTC. Its translation is CASSLGRDYEQYF.

This clone was seen only a few times. The chain uses TRBV25-1 and TRBJ2-5; 9 bases agree with TRBD1. CDR1 and CDR2 (germline): MGHDK, SYGVNS. This CDR3 region has 15 residues. The trim removed 7 bases at V and 5 bases at J, leaving 11 bases unmatched. The CDR3 DNA follows: TGTGCCAGCACCCCCGGGACAGGGCCTAGGGAGACCCAGTACTTC. It encodes CASTPGTGPRETQYF.

The gene calls are TRBV28 and TRBJ2-1; D may be TRBD2 (5 bases). Trimming pared 1 base from V and 6 bases from J, leaving 7 bases between. The CDR3 has 13 residues. CDR1 is MDHEN and CDR2 is SYDVKM in the germline V gene. CDR3 sequence: CASSLYRGNEQFF. The CDR3 DNA reads TGTGCCAGCAGTTTATATCGGGGCAATGAGCAGTTCTTC.

The J gene is TRBJ1-6, the V gene TRBV19; D perhaps matches TRBD1 (5 bases). The CDR3 is 15 amino acids. V shed 6 bases and J shed 2 bases, with 11 bases lying between them. CDR1 is LNHDA, CDR2 SQIVND, per germline (reference sequence). CDR3 in amino acids: CASSRGGTYNSPLHF. The CDR3 DNA reads TGTGCCAGTAGCCGGGGCGGGACCTATAATTCACCCCTCCACTTT.

This clone was recorded a few times. This chain links TRBV10-1 with TRBJ2-2; TRBD2 aligns across 7 bases. This CDR3 spans 16 amino acids. The V gene's germline CDR1 is WNHNN and CDR2 SYGVQD (reference sequence). The trim removed 2 bases at V and 5 bases at J, leaving 8 bases unmatched. The CDR3 coding sequence is TGCGCCAGCAGTGAGATGGCGGGAGTACAAACCGGGGAGCTGTTTTTT. It translates to CASSEMAGVQTGELFF.